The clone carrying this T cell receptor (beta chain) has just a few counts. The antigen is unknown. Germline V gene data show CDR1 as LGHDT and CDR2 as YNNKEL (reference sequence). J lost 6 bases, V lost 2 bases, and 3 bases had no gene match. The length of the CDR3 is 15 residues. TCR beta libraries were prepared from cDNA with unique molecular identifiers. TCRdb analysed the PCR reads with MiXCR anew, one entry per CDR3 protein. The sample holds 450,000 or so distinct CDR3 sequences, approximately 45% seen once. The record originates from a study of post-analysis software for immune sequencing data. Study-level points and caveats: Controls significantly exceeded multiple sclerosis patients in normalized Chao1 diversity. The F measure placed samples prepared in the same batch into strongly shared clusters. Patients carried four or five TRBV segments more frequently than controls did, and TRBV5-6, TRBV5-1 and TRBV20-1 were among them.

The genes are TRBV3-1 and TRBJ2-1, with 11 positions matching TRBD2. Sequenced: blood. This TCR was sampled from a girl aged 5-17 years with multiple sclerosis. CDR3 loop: CASSQTSGSGNEQFF. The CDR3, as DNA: TGTGCCAGCAGCCAAACTAGCGGGAGTGGCAATGAGCAGTTCTTC.